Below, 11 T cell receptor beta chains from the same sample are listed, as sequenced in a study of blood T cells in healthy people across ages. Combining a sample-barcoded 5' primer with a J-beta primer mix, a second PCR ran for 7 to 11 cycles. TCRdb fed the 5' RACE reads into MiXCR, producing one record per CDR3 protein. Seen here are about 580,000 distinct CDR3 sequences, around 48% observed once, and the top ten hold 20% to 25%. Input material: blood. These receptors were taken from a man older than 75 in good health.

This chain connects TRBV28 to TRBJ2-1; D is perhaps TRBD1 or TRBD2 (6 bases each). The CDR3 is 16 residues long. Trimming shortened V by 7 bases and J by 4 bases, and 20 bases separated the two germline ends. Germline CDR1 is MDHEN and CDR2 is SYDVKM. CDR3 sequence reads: CASKWAGTKTYNEQFF. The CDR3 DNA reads TGTGCCAGCAAATGGGCGGGGACAAAAACTTACAATGAGCAGTTCTTC. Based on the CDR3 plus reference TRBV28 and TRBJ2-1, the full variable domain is DVKVTQSSRYLVKRTGEKVFLECVQDMDHENMFWYRQDPGLGLRLIYFSYDVKMKEKGDIPEGYSVSREKKERFSLILESASTNQTSMYLCASKWAGTKTYNEQFFGPGTRLTVL.

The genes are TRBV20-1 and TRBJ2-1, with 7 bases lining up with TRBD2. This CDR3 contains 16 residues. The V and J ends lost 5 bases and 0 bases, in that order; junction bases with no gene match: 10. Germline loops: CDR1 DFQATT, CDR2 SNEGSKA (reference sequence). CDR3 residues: CSAFVTSASSYNEQFF. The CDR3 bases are TGCAGTGCTTTCGTCACTAGCGCGAGCTCCTACAATGAGCAGTTCTTC.

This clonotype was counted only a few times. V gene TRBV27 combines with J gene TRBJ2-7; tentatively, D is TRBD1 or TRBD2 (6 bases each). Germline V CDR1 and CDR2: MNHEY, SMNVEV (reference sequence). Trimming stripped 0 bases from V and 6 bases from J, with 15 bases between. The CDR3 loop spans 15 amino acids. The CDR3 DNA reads TGTGCCAGCAGTTTATCTGGGGGCGGGGTGGCCGAGCAGTACTTC. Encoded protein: CASSLSGGGVAEQYF.

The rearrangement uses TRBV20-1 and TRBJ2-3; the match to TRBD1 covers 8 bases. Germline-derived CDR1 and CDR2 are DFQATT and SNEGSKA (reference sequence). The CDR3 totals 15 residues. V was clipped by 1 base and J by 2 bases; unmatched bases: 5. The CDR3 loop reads CSARGWTGNTDTQYF. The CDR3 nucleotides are TGCAGTGCTAGAGGTTGGACAGGGAACACAGATACGCAGTATTTT.

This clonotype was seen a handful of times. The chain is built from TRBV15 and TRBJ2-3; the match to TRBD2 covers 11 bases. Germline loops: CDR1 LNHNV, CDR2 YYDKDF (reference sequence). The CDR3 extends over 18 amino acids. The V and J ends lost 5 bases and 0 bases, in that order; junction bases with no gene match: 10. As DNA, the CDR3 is TGTGCCACCAGCCGAACTCAGACTAGCGGGGCTAGCACAGATACGCAGTATTTT. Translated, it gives CATSRTQTSGASTDTQYF.

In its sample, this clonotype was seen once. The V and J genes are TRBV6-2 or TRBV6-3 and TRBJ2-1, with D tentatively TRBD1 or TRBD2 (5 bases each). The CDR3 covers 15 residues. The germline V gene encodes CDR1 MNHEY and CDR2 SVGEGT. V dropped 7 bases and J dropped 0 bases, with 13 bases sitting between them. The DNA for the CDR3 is TGTGCCAGCACCGGGACCGCAAGCTCCTACAATGAGCAGTTCTTC. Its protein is CASTGTASSYNEQFF.

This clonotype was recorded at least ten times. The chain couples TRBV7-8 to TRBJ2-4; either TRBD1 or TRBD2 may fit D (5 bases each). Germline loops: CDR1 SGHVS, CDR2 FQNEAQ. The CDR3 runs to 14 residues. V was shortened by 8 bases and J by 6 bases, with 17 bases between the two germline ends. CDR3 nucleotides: TGTGCCAGCGGGACCGACACTCAACTAAACATTCAGTACTTC. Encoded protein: CASGTDTQLNIQYF.

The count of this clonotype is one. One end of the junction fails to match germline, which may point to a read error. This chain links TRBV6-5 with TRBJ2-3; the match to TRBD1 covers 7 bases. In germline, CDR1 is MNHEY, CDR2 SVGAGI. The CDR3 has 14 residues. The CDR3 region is CAGSRDRRTDTQYF. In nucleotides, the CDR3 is TGTGCCGGCAGCCGGGACAGACGCACAGATACGCAGTATTTT.

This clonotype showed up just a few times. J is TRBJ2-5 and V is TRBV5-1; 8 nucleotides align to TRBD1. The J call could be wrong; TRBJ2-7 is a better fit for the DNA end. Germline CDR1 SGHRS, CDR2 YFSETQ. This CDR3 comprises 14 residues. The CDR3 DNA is TGCGCCAGCAGCTTGGATCAGGGGGCGGGCGAGCAGTACTTC. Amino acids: CASSLDQGAGEQYF.

The CDR3 sequence is CASSGLAGVPEQYF. CDR3 nucleotides: TGTGCCAGCAGTGGCCTAGCGGGAGTTCCCGAGCAGTACTTC. J is TRBJ2-7 and V is TRBV12-3 or TRBV12-4; TRBD2 aligns across 10 bases. With V trimmed by 5 bases and J by 6 bases, 7 bases remained unmatched. This CDR3 has 14 amino acids.

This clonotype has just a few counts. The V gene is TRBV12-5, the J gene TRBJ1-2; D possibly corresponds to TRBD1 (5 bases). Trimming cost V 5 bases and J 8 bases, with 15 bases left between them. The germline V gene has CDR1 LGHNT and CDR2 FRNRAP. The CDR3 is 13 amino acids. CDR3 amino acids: CASGPEGVGGYTF. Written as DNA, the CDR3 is TGTGCTAGTGGTCCCGAAGGGGTCGGGGGCTACACCTTC.